This T cell receptor beta chain was observed in a study of T cell changes during pregnancy in multiple sclerosis. Only in-frame clones appear in the TCRdb table, and some are missing; sequencing was by immunoSEQ multiplex PCR. Among 29,000 or so clones listed, about 91% were seen once. This CDR3 contains 19 residues. The V and J ends lost 4 bases and 3 bases, in that order; junction bases with no gene match: 13. Germline values: CDR1 LNHDA, CDR2 SQIVND (reference sequence). The sequences come from CD8+ T cells from peripheral blood mononuclear cells, collected after pregnancy. The TCR originated in a female donor with multiple sclerosis, enrolled in a pregnancy study. J is TRBJ2-1 and V is TRBV19; 12 bases match TRBD1. The CDR3 spells CASSTSSPGTGGGYNEQFF. CDR3 DNA: TGTGCCAGTAGTACTTCCAGTCCCGGGACAGGGGGCGGCTACAATGAGCAGTTCTTC.